The clone carrying this TCR beta chain occurred many times. The data were obtained in a study of neurological immune-mediated disorders. As for time point: longitudinal time-point 3. PBMCs numbering 2 million and stored at -80 C yielded the unsorted libraries. The V and J ends lost 11 bases and 1 base, in that order; junction bases with no gene match: 6. Germline V gene sequence: CDR1 SEHNR, CDR2 FQNEAQ (reference sequence). The CDR3 spans 14 residues. cDNA synthesis was performed by 5'RACE with 10-nucleotide random UMIs. TCRdb re-called the 5' RACE reads with MiXCR, one entry per CDR3 protein. The sample lists 45,000 to 65,000 distinct CDR3 sequences, more than 7% seen once, with about 1.9% in the top ten.

The chain couples TRBV7-9 to TRBJ2-5; 11 bases align to TRBD2. The sequence derives from a woman in her thirties or forties in good health. Source material: PBMCs. CDR3 in amino acids: CAGSSGGRQETQYF. CDR3 in DNA: TGTGCCGGGTCTAGCGGGGGGCGCCAAGAGACCCAGTACTTC.